These T cell receptor beta chains were read from a single sample in a study of regulatory T cells in long-lasting Graves disease. Each CDR3 protein is one row after TCRdb ran MiXCR on the multiplex PCR reads. In the table there are about 320,000 distinct CDR3 sequences, 18% of which are singletons. This specimen consisted of peripheral blood mononuclear cells (PBMCs), obtained at new diagnosis, from a patient treated with antithyroid drugs. These receptors were taken from a female donor with Graves disease. The CDR3 runs from the conserved cysteine through the conserved F or W. Size is stated as once, few, many, or a class for an expanded clone.

J gene: TRBJ2-7; CDR3 length: 13; V gene: TRBV29-1; clone size: many; CDR3 protein: CSATSGGTYEQYF
J gene: TRBJ1-5; CDR3 length: 16; V gene: TRBV12-3/TRBV12-4; clone size: many; CDR3 protein: CASSLGGTGGRQPQHF
J gene: TRBJ2-1; CDR3 length: 16; V gene: TRBV20-1; clone size: many; CDR3 protein: CSLTPPSGSYNNEQFF
J gene: TRBJ2-1; CDR3 length: 15; V gene: TRBV5-1; clone size: many; CDR3 protein: CASSLRPRQDNEQFF
J gene: TRBJ1-1; CDR3 length: 14; V gene: TRBV3-1; clone size: many; CDR3 protein: CASTTTVSVTEAFF
J gene: TRBJ2-7; CDR3 length: 14; V gene: TRBV7-8; clone size: many; CDR3 protein: CASSYRDGPYEQYF
J gene: TRBJ1-3; CDR3 length: 13; V gene: TRBV11-2; clone size: many; CDR3 protein: CASSGDRGNTIYF
J gene: TRBJ2-3; CDR3 length: 17; V gene: TRBV11-2; clone size: many; CDR3 protein: CASSLGLAGGTTDTQYF
J gene: TRBJ2-7; CDR3 length: 12; V gene: TRBV6-5; clone size: many; CDR3 protein: CASSSSQGEQYF
J gene: TRBJ1-2; CDR3 length: 15; V gene: TRBV6-5; clone size: many; CDR3 protein: CASSYDSGSYGGYTF
J gene: TRBJ2-3; CDR3 length: 15; V gene: TRBV7-9; clone size: many; CDR3 protein: CASSSGRDQADTQYF
J gene: TRBJ2-1; CDR3 length: 19; V gene: TRBV9; clone size: many; CDR3 protein: CASSARPTPGQGFGNEQFF
J gene: TRBJ1-2; CDR3 length: 15; V gene: TRBV30; clone size: many; CDR3 protein: CAWSVMGVWENGYTF
J gene: TRBJ2-5; CDR3 length: 16; V gene: TRBV29-1; clone size: many; CDR3 protein: CSVGATSGRASETQYF